This TCR beta chain was identified during a study of cytomegalovirus exposure and HLA in healthy donors (dated by TCRdb to the late 2010s). Regarding the study in general: An earlier analysis of roughly 610 of the donors reported 250 to 300 Gb of sequence data and around 110 million unique TCR beta sequences obtained from about 170 million T cells. Roughly 290 gigabases of sequencing data and around 80 million unique TCR sequences made up an early release that covered approximately 650 HLA-typed donors. The T cell repertoires of under 750 subjects were profiled by immunosequencing and related to cytomegalovirus serostatus. The aim of the study was to test whether cataloging public T cell receptors could identify signatures of past pathogen exposure. High-throughput TCR immunosequencing, statistical association of individual TCRs with disease status, and machine learning were combined to predict cytomegalovirus infection status. Among the roughly 400 genotyped donors, approximately 82% belonged to the genetic ancestry cluster associated with self-reported Caucasian donors. In addition to the first cohort of approximately 650 subjects, a separate validation cohort of 120 different subjects was used. Rather than using new phenotypic data, the later analysis identified candidate immune exposures from TCR beta sequences and from how often those sequences occurred across donors. Alongside the repertoire data, information on donor age, sex, ethnicity and CMV serostatus was compiled. Every repertoire in the discovery cohort had been generated on one and the same sequencing platform. Among roughly 400 genotyped donors of the cohort, an average of roughly 230,000 unique TCR beta nucleotide sequences was sequenced per donor, of which about 20% were non-productive. Four to six DR-DQ haplotypes were handled as single units for association and clustering, since linkage in the cohort was strong. In an earlier analysis of roughly 540 of the donors, high-throughput TCR beta sequencing was used to judge whether each TCR beta V gene segment behaved as functional or pseudogenic. A later genetic analysis used genome-wide SNP genotypes for about three fifths of the 666 donors, treating that subset as a discovery cohort. The number of donors typed differed by locus, with roughly 620-630 for A, B, C, DRB1 and DQB1, around 500 for DQA1, 600 to 610 for DPA1, and some 440 for DPB1. HLA typing covered class I and class II loci at four-digit resolution. A later analysis re-analyzed previously published TCR beta repertoires from about 600 donors and added high-resolution HLA genotyping to study TCR occurrence patterns.

Findings and caveats that apply to the study as a whole: At a false discovery rate of 0.05, a later analysis linked 16,951 TCR beta sequences to specific HLA alleles. An earlier analysis of approximately 500 of the donors showed that most TCR beta V segments appeared in productive rearrangements either about 87% or about 30% of the time, which broadly matched IMGT annotations. Some IMGT-functional V segments, including TRBV6-2 and TRBV6-3, could not be told apart with the 87-base-pair reads, so those segments were excluded. A further reported finding was that TCR beta sequences accurately predicted the HLA-A and HLA-B alleles for most subjects in the first cohort. Several of the top co-occurrence clusters appeared to be linked to parvovirus B19, influenza, CMV and Epstein-Barr virus, according to a later analysis. CMV serostatus was the only immune exposure information available for the cohort. V-gene and J-gene trimming of TCR beta chains was associated with a missense DCLRE1C variant in a later genetic analysis, and the association was replicated in an independent cohort. In vitro tests confirmed that a few of the cytomegalovirus-associated TCR beta chains recognize cytomegalovirus antigens. In a later analysis, HLA-associated TCR beta chains showed more clonal expansion and lower generation probabilities than non-associated chains that were equally common. In the study, approximately 160 TCR beta chains were listed as associated with cytomegalovirus. Only TCR beta chains were sequenced in this cohort, and the absence of alpha or paired-chain data limited detectable features. The classifier was reported to diagnose cytomegalovirus status with high specificity and sensitivity in both the original cohort and the validation cohort. In a later analysis, TCR association rates were found to vary across HLA loci, with the most associated TCRs seen for DRB1 alleles and the fewest for HLA-C alleles. Because counts were too low, seventeen rarely observed V segments, including chromosome 9 orphons, were excluded from the earlier analysis of around 590 of the donors. When HLA alleles, especially DR and DQ, strongly co-occurred, attributing TCR associations to individual alleles was difficult. Most TCR sequences were observed very rarely across donors, whereas some public TCRs were present in many individuals. Linkage disequilibrium might explain the correlated functional status among segregating V segments, but an unknown experimental factor could not be excluded. Because some donors lacked HLA typing at each locus, the association tests relied only on the typed subset. The sequencing pipeline was judged likely to have produced a cluster of highly shared sequence variants as a technical artifact. Sequencing depth was assumed to be roughly uniform across donors in the presence/absence analyses, though that assumption may not hold. Compared with the approximately 670-donor mean, donors in an Asian-associated ancestry cluster had fewer N-insertions in productive TCRs, according to a later genetic analysis. According to the authors, the approach could potentially be generalized to other disease states and immunological phenotypes. A later analysis found that most CMV-associated TCR beta chains appeared HLA-restricted, with HLA associations seemingly driven largely by CMV exposure.

Library preparation employed the immunoSEQ multiplex PCR assay. The multiplex PCR relied on a mix of 60 forward primers for TCR Vbeta segments and 13 reverse primers for TCR Jbeta segments. A multiplex PCR assay on genomic DNA amplified the CDR3 region of rearranged TCR beta genes. On the Illumina HiSeq System, the amplified TCR beta libraries were sequenced as 87-base-pair reads. The paper's processing steps were these. A later analysis counted tens of millions of unique TCR beta chains across the 650 to 700 repertoires, and 9.5 million to 11 million of these chains were shared by at least two donors. A nearest-neighbor algorithm error-corrected the raw reads and collapsed the reads into unique sequences, merging closely related sequences to remove PCR and sequencing errors. To assign V, D and J gene segments, CDR3 sequences were aligned to IMGT reference sequences. Each retained sequence needed at least a six-nucleotide match to both a V gene segment and a J gene segment. Rearrangements were called productive when the CDR3 lacked stop codons and stayed in frame with V and J; all others were non-productive. Following IMGT convention, CDR3 was defined as the stretch from the second conserved V-encoded cysteine to the conserved J-encoded phenylalanine. In an earlier analysis of around 640 of the donors, sequences lacking an unambiguous match to a single V gene segment were excluded. In an earlier analysis of approximately 560 of the donors, a V segment was called functional when productive rearrangements were above 56.7%, and segregating when the standard deviation between donors exceeded 5%. To diagnose cytomegalovirus status from the catalog of TCR beta chain sequences, a statistical classification framework was built. In a later analysis, V and J genes were assigned by comparing TCR nucleotide sequences against IMGT/GENE-DB human TR gene sequences. In a later analysis, CDR3 sequences and most-parsimonious VDJ recombination scenarios were assigned using the TCRdist pipeline. In a later analysis, each TCR beta chain was defined by its CDR3 amino acid sequence together with its V-gene family, and reads without a unique V-gene family were excluded. As a way to deal with suspected cross-contamination and a sequencing artifact, a later analysis dropped approximately 590 nucleotide sequences that were highly shared and had low generation probability. For each public chain, a later analysis derived a clonal expansion index from normalized ranks of inferred template counts within each repertoire. A later analysis computed generation probabilities with a VDJ recombination model fitted to out-of-frame rearrangements, and checked the results against IGoR. In a later analysis, hypergeometric tests were used to score TCR-TCR, TCR-HLA and TCR-CMV co-occurrence, with a repertoire-size bias correction applied to TCR pairs. In a later analysis, false discovery rates were estimated by permuting HLA or CMV assignments 20 times. In a later analysis, co-occurring TCRs were grouped using DBSCAN, and TCRdist sequence similarity was added for clustering within HLA-allele-positive subsets. Repertoires with fewer than 30,000 or more than 120,000 public chains were left out of co-occurrence clustering, as were five repertoires with anomalous nucleotide sharing. The source is immuneACCESS, and TCRdb retained only in-frame sequences with V and J called. Part of the clones is not carried over; for the studies checked, unresolved V genes explain less than half of this, and the remainder is unexplained. D and trimming come from the DNA, and the V and J calls and clone size come from that table. The sample has 130,000 or so clones on record, around 77% of them singletons. 0.94% of the sample is in the top ten clones.

Points on this clone: Its cognate antigen has yet to be identified. Base quality data are lacking; no much larger clone is found one base away.

The V end loses 3 bases and the J end loses 5 bases, and a stretch of 16 bases separates them. According to the germline V gene (reference sequence), CDR1 reads MNHEY and CDR2 reads SMNVEV. The CDR3 covers 15 residues, taking in both the cysteine and the phenylalanine. Only the CDR3 portion is preserved as DNA: 45 bases, with reading frame beginning at the first base. The cohort consisted of more than 650 healthy bone marrow donors. At the time of sampling, every cohort member was nominally healthy, though immune exposures that went unrecorded were likely present. The donor was CMV seronegative and belonged to the group of 352 seronegative cohort members. A peripheral blood sample was provided by each donor, and peripheral blood mononuclear cells were used for TCR beta sequencing. Genomic DNA was extracted from the blood cell samples with the Qiagen DNeasy Blood Extraction Kit.

This clonotype originated in an older woman in good health and CMV-seronegative. This sequence uses TRBV27 and TRBJ2-5; D gene: possibly TRBD2, on 6 matching bases. Sequenced material: PBMCs. The CDR3 amino acid sequence is: CASSLTGGTWETQYF. The DNA is TGTGCCAGCAGTTTGACCGGGGGAACTTGGGAGACCCAGTACTTC.